This TCR beta chain was retrieved from a study of T cell repertoires in cytomegalovirus infection. Study as a whole: Researchers turned to recently identified HLA-C-restricted CMV epitopes as well as well-studied HLA-B-restricted ones. A matching HLA type, together with CMV infection, was signaled by public TCR beta signatures. The study, taken as a whole, reports: Clonotypes of TCR beta that were HLA-C-restricted and CMV-specific dominated the ex vivo response.

V gave up 2 bases and J gave up 2 bases, with 10 bases separating them. There are 15 residues in the CDR3. CDR1 is MNHNS and CDR2 is SASEGT in the germline V gene. TCRdb reanalysed the reads using MiXCR and keeps one entry per CDR3 protein. Of 110,000 or so distinct CDR3 sequences listed, around 31% are singletons. Note on this clonotype: Its antigen remains unidentified.

This sample comprised CD8+ T cells from cultured PBMCs, obtained from culture after CMV antigen stimulation. This clonotype was obtained from a human donor in good health (CMV status not recorded). Some clones in this sample may be carry-over from other donors' samples. The chain has TRBV6-1 and TRBJ1-5; maybe TRBD1 (6 bases). The CDR3 DNA is TGTGCCAGCAGTGAAACGGGGGGCGGCAATCAGCCCCAGCATTTT. Translated: CASSETGGGNQPQHF.